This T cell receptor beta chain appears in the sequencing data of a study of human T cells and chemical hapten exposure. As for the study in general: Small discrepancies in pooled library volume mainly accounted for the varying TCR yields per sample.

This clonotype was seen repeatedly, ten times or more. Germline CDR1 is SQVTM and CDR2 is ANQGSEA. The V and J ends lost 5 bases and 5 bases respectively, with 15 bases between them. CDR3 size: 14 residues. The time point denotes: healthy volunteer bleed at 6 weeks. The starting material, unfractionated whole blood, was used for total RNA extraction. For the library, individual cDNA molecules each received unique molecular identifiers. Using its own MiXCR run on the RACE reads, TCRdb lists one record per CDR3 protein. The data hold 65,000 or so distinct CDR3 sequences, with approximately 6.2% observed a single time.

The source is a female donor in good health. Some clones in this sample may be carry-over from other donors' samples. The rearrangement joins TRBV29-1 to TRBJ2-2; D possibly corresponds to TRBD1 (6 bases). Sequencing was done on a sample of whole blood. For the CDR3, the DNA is TGCAGCGTTACAACAGGGAGTAAAACCGGGGAGCTGTTTTTT. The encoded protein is CSVTTGSKTGELFF.